This T cell receptor (beta chain) was sequenced in a study of blood T cell repertoires in COVID-19. Study summary: The cDNA or gDNA used as material had been derived from T cells, B-cell-depleted T cells, or PBMCs.

Study processing details: Reference gene primer amplification gave nucleated cell count estimates. Method: immunoSEQ multiplex PCR; TCRdb's copy keeps in-frame clones and lacks some. V, J and clone size were drawn from that table, and D and trimming were deduced from the DNA. Of a few hundred thousand clones listed, 85% to 90% are singletons. Cohort 3 donors counted as recovered after two negative PCRs, clearance, or resolved symptoms. Germline assignment: CDR1 LNHDA and CDR2 SQIVND (reference sequence). The CDR3 consists of 15 residues. The V gene end was trimmed by 7 bases and the J gene end by 5 bases; junction bases not matched to a gene: 11.

The sequencing sample was made of PBMCs or T cells enriched from blood (not recorded which). The TCR was taken from a woman between 45 and 60 years old who had recovered from COVID-19. V usage is TRBV19 and J usage is TRBJ2-1; TRBD2 matches 7 bases. The DNA of the CDR3 is TGTGCCAGTACCCTTGGGGGGGTTGGGGACAATGAGCAGTTCTTC. It specifies CASTLGGVGDNEQFF. Full variable domain (outside the CDR3, taken from reference TRBV19 and TRBJ2-1): DGGITQSPKYLFRKEGQNVTLSCEQNLNHDAMYWYRQDPGQGLRLIYYSQIVNDFQKGDIAEGYSVSREKKESFPLTVTSAQKNPTAFYLCASTLGGVGDNEQFFGPGTRLTVL.